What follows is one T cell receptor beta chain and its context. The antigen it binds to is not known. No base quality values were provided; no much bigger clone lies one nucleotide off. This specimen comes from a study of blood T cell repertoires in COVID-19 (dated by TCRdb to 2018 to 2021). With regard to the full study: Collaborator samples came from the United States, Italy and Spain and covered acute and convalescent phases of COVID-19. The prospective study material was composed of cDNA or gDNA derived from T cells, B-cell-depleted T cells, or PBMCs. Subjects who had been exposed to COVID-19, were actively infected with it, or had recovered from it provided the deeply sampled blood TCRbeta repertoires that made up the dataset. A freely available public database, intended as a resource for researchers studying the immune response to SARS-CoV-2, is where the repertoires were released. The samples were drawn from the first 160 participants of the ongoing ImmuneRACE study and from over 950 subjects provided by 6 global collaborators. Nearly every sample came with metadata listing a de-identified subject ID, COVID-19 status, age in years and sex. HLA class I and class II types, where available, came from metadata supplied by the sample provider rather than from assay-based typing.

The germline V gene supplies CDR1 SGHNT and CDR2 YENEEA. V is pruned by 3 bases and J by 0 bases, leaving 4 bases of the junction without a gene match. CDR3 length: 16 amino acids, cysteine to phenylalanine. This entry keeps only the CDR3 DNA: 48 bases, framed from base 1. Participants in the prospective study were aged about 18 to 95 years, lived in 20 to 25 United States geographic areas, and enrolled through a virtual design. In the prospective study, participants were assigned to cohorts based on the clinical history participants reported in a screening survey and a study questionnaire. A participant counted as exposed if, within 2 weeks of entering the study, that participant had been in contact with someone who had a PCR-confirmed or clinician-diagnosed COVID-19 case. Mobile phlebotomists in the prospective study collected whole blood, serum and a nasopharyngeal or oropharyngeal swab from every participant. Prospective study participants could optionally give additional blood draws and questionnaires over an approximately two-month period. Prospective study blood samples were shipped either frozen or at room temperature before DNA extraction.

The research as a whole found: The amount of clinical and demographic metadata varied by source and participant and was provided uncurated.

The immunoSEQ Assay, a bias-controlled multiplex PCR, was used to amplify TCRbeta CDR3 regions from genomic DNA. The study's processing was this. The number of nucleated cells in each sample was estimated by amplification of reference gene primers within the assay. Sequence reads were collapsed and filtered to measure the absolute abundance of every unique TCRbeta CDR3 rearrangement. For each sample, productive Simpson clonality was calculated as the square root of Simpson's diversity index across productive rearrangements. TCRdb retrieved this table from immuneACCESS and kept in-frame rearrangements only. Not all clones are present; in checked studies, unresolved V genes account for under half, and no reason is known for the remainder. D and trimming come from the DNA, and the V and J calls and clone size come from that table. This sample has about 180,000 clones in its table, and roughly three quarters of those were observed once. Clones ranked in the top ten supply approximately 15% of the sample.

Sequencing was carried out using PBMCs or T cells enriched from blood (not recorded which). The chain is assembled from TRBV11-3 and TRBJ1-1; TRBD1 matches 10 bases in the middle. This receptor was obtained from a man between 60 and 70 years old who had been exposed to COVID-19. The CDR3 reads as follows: CASSLMGQGMNTEAFF. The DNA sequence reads TGTGCCAGCAGCTTGATGGGACAGGGGATGAACACTGAAGCTTTCTTT.